This TCR beta chain was retrieved from a study of T cell responses to AZD1222 COVID-19 vaccine. Per the germline V gene, CDR1 is SEHNR and CDR2 is FQNEAQ (reference sequence). The V gene lost 0 bases and the J gene lost 0 bases, with 11 bases spanning the gap. There are 16 residues in the CDR3. The data were produced by immunoSEQ multiplex PCR, yet TCRdb's version contains in-frame clones alone and is incomplete. This table holds roughly 200,000 clones, around 88% found once. The chain uses TRBV7-9 and TRBJ1-1; D remains ambiguous. The source of this sequence is an adult in good health. Here the sequenced sample was peripheral blood, taken on day 0 of AZD1222 vaccination. CDR3 in amino acids: CASSLALQLMNTEAFF. The CDR3 DNA follows: TGTGCCAGCAGCTTAGCGCTACAGCTTATGAACACTGAAGCTTTCTTT.